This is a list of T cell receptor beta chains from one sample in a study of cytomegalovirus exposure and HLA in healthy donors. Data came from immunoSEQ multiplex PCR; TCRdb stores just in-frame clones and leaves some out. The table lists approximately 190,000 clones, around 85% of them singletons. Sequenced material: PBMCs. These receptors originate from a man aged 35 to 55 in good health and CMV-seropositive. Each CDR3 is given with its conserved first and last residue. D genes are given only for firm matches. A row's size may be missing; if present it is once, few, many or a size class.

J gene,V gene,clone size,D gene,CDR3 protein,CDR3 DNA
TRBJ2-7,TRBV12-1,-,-,CASSLGGADEQYF,TGTGCCAGCAGCTTGGGGGGGGCCGACGAGCAGTACTTC
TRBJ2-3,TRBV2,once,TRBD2,CASRERGGPTSTDTQYF,TGTGCCAGCAGGGAGCGGGGGGGCCCTACTAGCACAGATACGCAGTATTTT
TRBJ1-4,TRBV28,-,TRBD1,CASRVNPGQGLSELFF,TGTGCCAGCAGGGTGAACCCGGGACAGGGTTTGTCGGAACTGTTTTTT
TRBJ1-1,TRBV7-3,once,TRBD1,CASSLAGRGVNTEAFF,TGTGCCAGCAGCTTAGCTGGCAGGGGGGTTAACACTGAAGCTTTCTTT
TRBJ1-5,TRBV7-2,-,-,CASSPGPLQPQHF,TGTGCCAGCAGCCCAGGCCCCCTCCAGCCCCAGCATTTT
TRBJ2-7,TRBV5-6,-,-,CASSQQGWGEQYF,TGTGCCAGCAGCCAACAGGGTTGGGGCGAGCAGTACTTC
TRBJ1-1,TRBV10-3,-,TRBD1,CAISGGTAEAFF,TGTGCCATTTCCGGTGGGACAGCTGAAGCTTTCTTT
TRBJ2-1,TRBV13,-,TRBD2,CASSSSGGGFNEQFF,TGTGCCAGCAGCAGTAGCGGGGGGGGATTCAATGAGCAGTTCTTC
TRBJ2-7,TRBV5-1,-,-,CASSLDAAGASYEQYF,TGCGCCAGCAGCTTGGACGCGGCGGGGGCCAGCTACGAGCAGTACTTC
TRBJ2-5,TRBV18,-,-,CASSPQDRQETQYF,TGTGCCAGCTCACCACAGGACAGACAAGAGACCCAGTACTTC
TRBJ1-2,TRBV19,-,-,CASNGIGTGIFNYGYTF,TGTGCCAGTAACGGCATTGGCACCGGGATCTTCAACTATGGCTACACCTTC
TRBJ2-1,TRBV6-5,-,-,CASSYSDSLLTEQFF,TGTGCCAGCAGTTACTCGGACAGCCTTCTAACAGAGCAGTTCTTC
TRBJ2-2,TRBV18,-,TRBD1,CASSPRWGTGNTGELFF,TGTGCCAGCTCACCACGATGGGGGACAGGGAACACCGGGGAGCTGTTTTTT
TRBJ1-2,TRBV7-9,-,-,CASSPDPPGRSTYGYTF,TGTGCCAGCAGCCCAGACCCCCCGGGTAGATCAACCTATGGCTACACCTTC
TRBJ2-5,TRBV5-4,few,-,CASNPGGGGGKTQYF,TGTGCCAGCAACCCGGGCGGGGGAGGGGGAAAGACCCAGTACTTC
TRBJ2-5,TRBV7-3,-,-,CASSSRGGETQYF,TGTGCCAGCAGCTCCCGGGGAGGAGAGACCCAGTACTTC
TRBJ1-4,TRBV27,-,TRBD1,CASKDRGREKLFF,TGTGCCAGCAAAGACAGGGGACGGGAAAAACTGTTTTTT
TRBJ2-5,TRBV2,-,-,CASNRLSIQETQYF,TGTGCCAGCAACAGGCTATCTATACAAGAGACCCAGTACTTC
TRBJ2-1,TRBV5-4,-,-,CASSLEEVEQFF,TGTGCCAGCAGCTTGGAGGAGGTTGAGCAGTTCTTC
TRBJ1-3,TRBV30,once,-,CAWSVQGLSGNTIYF,TGTGCCTGGAGTGTACAGGGCCTCTCTGGAAACACCATATATTTT
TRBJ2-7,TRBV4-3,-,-,CASSQDRAREGYEQYF,TGCGCCAGCAGCCAAGACCGGGCCCGAGAGGGCTACGAGCAGTACTTC
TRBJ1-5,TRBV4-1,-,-,CASSQEGSGRDQPQHF,TGCGCCAGCAGCCAAGAAGGGTCCGGGAGGGATCAGCCCCAGCATTTT
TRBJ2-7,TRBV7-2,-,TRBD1,CASREGAGTYEQYF,TGTGCCAGCAGAGAGGGGGCGGGCACCTACGAGCAGTACTTC
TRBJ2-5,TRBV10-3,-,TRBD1,CAISLDRGLETQYF,TGTGCCATCAGCCTGGACAGGGGGCTTGAGACCCAGTACTTC
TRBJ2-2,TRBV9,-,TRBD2,CASSVGTRGPGELFF,TGTGCCAGCAGCGTGGGGACTAGGGGACCCGGGGAGCTGTTTTTT
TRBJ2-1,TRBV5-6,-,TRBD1,CASSPTRQGLYNEQFF,TGTGCCAGCAGCCCCACCCGACAGGGTCTATACAATGAGCAGTTCTTC
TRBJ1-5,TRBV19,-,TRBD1,CASRSRDRVLNQPQHF,TGTGCCAGTAGATCCCGGGACAGGGTGCTCAATCAGCCCCAGCATTTT
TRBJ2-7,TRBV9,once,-,CASSVRDRPLEQYF,TGTGCCAGCAGCGTTCGAGACAGGCCTCTCGAGCAGTACTTC
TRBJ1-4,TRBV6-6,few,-,CASSYVQGRNEKLFF,TGTGCCAGCAGTTACGTCCAGGGTCGGAATGAAAAACTGTTTTTT
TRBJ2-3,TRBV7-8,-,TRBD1,CASSSRTGLSTDTQYF,TGTGCCAGCAGCTCACGGACAGGCCTTAGCACAGATACGCAGTATTTT
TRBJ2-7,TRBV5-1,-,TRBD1,CASSWTGTGLYVQYF,TGCGCCAGCAGCTGGACCGGGACAGGGCTCTACGTGCAGTACTTC
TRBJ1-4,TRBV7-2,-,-,CASSLEGATNEKLFF,TGTGCCAGCAGCTTAGAGGGGGCAACTAATGAAAAACTGTTTTTT
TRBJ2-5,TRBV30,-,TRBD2,CAWRLAGAPETQYF,TGTGCCTGGAGGCTAGCGGGGGCCCCAGAGACCCAGTACTTC
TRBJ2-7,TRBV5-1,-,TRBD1,CASRPGQGAYEQYF,TGCGCCAGCCGACCCGGACAGGGAGCGTACGAGCAGTACTTC
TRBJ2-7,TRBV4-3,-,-,CASSQDHRFSYEQYF,TGCGCCAGCAGCCAAGACCACAGGTTCTCCTACGAGCAGTACTTC
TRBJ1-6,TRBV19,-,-,CALKYSYNSPLHF,TGTGCTCTAAAGTACTCCTATAATTCACCCCTCCACTTT
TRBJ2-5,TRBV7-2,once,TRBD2,CASSTRGGLGETQYF,TGTGCCAGCAGCACCCGGGGGGGACTGGGAGAGACCCAGTACTTC
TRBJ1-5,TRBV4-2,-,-,CASSQAPGNSNQPQHF,TGTGCCAGCAGCCAAGCCCCAGGGAATAGCAATCAGCCCCAGCATTTT
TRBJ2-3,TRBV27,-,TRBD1,CASSLGQRGTDTQYF,TGTGCCAGCAGTTTGGGACAGAGAGGCACAGATACGCAGTATTTT
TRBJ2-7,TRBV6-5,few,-,CASIYSPQGGYEQYF,TGTGCCAGCATCTACTCCCCACAGGGTGGATACGAGCAGTACTTC
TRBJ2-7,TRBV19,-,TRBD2,CASRGGYSYEQYF,TGTGCCAGCCGGGGGGGATACTCCTACGAGCAGTACTTC
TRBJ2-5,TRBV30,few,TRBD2,CAWRRTIGRGQETQYF,TGTGCCTGGAGAAGGACCATCGGGCGGGGGCAAGAGACCCAGTACTTC
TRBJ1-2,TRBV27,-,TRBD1,CASRPGTAGDRGYTF,TGTGCCAGCAGACCTGGGACAGCGGGGGACAGAGGCTACACCTTC
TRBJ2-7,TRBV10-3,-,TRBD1,CAISGTDRAGLEQYF,TGTGCCATCAGTGGTACGGACAGGGCAGGGCTCGAGCAGTACTTC